This T cell receptor (beta chain) was obtained from a study of T-cell memory formation after mild COVID-19. About the research overall: In these data, TCR clusters were largely donor specific.

The V end lost 8 bases, the J end lost 3 bases, and 14 bases lay between the germline ends. Germline V gene lookup returns CDR1 MNHEY and CDR2 SVGAGI. The CDR3 contains 13 residues. The study's findings and limits: Largely, contracting CD4+ clones fell within CM and EM, and contracting CD8+ clones within EMRA. The finding that pre-infection memory included some responding clones suggested that cross-reactive memory joined.

This clonotype was seen a few times. The antigen remains unidentified. 5'RACE with constant-segment primers built TCRalpha and TCRbeta cDNA libraries with UMIs. MiXCR was run by TCRdb on the 5' RACE reads, yielding one entry per CDR3 protein. The data show approximately 250,000 distinct CDR3 sequences, around 17% seen once. Source material: PBMCs or a T cell subset sorted from them (not recorded which). The TCR sequence derives from a man younger than 35 who had mild COVID-19 (a few samples of this study predate the infection). Cell type and time point are not known. The V and J genes are TRBV6-5 and TRBJ2-7; D not resolved. The CDR3 nucleotides are TGTGCCAGCCGGAATGGCCAACACTACGAGCAGTACTTC. It codes for CASRNGQHYEQYF.